This TCR beta chain was captured in a study of blood T cell repertoires in COVID-19. Generated by immunoSEQ multiplex PCR, the TCRdb table keeps only in-frame clones and is missing some. In the table there are under 300,000 clones, roughly 86% of which are singletons. The CDR3 is 14 residues long. CDR1 is MNHNY, CDR2 SVGAGI, per germline (reference sequence). Losses at the gene ends were 6 bases for V and 7 bases for J; bases not matched to a gene: 9. The chain uses TRBV6-6 and TRBJ2-1; 7 positions match TRBD1. The sequence derives from a woman in her seventies with active or convalescent COVID-19. Sequenced: peripheral blood. CDR3 loop: CASRAGGSGNEQFF. The DNA of the CDR3 is TGTGCCAGCAGGGCAGGGGGATCGGGAAATGAGCAGTTCTTC.